The 28 T cell receptor beta chains below were found in one sample sequenced in a study of cytomegalovirus exposure and HLA in healthy donors. PCR involved 60 Vbeta and 13 Jbeta primers. Measured with immunoSEQ multiplex PCR; TCRdb has only the in-frame clones, and not every one. The top ten clones hold 2.5% to 3% of a sample with some 130,000 clones, about 80% of them seen once. Sequences were obtained from PBMCs. These receptors all come from a young man in good health and CMV-seronegative.

This clone has only a few counts. The J gene is TRBJ2-7, the V gene TRBV6-1; the D gene is possibly TRBD2 (6 bases). Between the trimmed V and J ends, which lost 10 bases and 1 base, there was a span of 11 bases. Per germline, CDR1 MNHNS and CDR2 SASEGT. The CDR3 is made up of 12 amino acids. The CDR3: CATNRGSYEQYF. Here the CDR3 DNA reads TGTGCCACCAATCGGGGGTCCTACGAGCAGTACTTC.

This chain uses TRBV19 with TRBJ1-5, with no clear D. With 8 bases removed from V and 3 bases from J, the gap between germline ends came to 11 bases. This CDR3 contains 13 residues. In germline, CDR1 is LNHDA, CDR2 SQIVND (reference sequence). Here the CDR3 reads CASCGRDNQPQHF. CDR3 in DNA: TGTGCCAGTTGCGGCCGAGACAATCAGCCCCAGCATTTT. The variable domain in full, completed from reference TRBV19 and TRBJ1-5, reads DGGITQSPKYLFRKEGQNVTLSCEQNLNHDAMYWYRQDPGQGLRLIYYSQIVNDFQKGDIAEGYSVSREKKESFPLTVTSAQKNPTAFYLCASCGRDNQPQHFGDGTRLSIL.

The chain carries TRBV9 and TRBJ1-2, with D possibly being TRBD1 (6 bases). This CDR3 region has 15 residues. Germline CDR1 SGDLS, CDR2 YYNGEE. V was shortened by 0 bases and J by 2 bases, with 11 bases between the two germline ends. Written as DNA, the CDR3 is TGTGCCAGCAGCGTAGATGGGACACCCAACTATGGCTACACCTTC. This translates into CASSVDGTPNYGYTF.

The rearrangement links TRBV7-2 to TRBJ2-5; possible D gene TRBD2, 6 bases. The end of the DNA fits TRBJ2-7 better, so the J call may be wrong. Germline-derived CDR1 and CDR2 are SGHTA and FQGNSA. The CDR3 runs to 13 residues. The CDR3 reads CASSWDSPYEQYF. The DNA for the CDR3 is TGTGCCAGCAGCTGGGACTCCCCCTACGAGCAGTACTTC.

This clone was seen at least ten times. The gene calls are TRBV7-9 and TRBJ2-3; D is unclear. The germline V gene encodes CDR1 SEHNR and CDR2 FQNEAQ (reference sequence). V dropped 7 bases and J dropped 0 bases, with 2 bases sitting between them. CDR3 size: 11 residues. The CDR3 loop is CASTSTDTQYF. The CDR3 DNA is TGTGCCAGCACTAGCACAGATACGCAGTATTTT.

The gene calls are TRBV28 and TRBJ1-5, with TRBD1 as a possible D gene (6 bases). Germline V lookup: CDR1 MDHEN, CDR2 SYDVKM. CDR3 length: 16 amino acids. V shed 6 bases and J shed 4 bases, with 19 bases lying between them. This chain's CDR3 is CASSPFTGQFNQPQHF. The CDR3 region has the DNA TGTGCCAGCAGCCCATTTACCGGACAGTTTAATCAGCCCCAGCATTTT.

The V and J genes are TRBV2 and TRBJ1-6; D gene ambiguous. CDR1 SNHLY and CDR2 FYNNEI come from the germline V gene. With 7 bases removed from V and 5 bases from J, the gap between germline ends came to 9 bases. The CDR3 has 13 amino acids. CDR3 sequence: CASKWQNNSPLHF. For the CDR3, the DNA is TGTGCCAGCAAGTGGCAGAATAATTCACCCCTCCACTTT.

This chain links TRBV7-9 with TRBJ2-1; 7 nucleotides match TRBD2. CDR1 and CDR2 (germline): SEHNR, FQNEAQ (reference sequence). The CDR3 has 16 residues. The junction had 8 bases not matched to a gene; V was cut back by 5 bases and J by 1 base. The CDR3 here is CASSAGERLSYNEQFF. The CDR3 coding sequence is TGTGCCAGCAGCGCGGGGGAGCGGCTATCCTACAATGAGCAGTTCTTC.

This chain links TRBV19 with TRBJ1-5; D is unresolved. The germline gives CDR1 LNHDA, CDR2 SQIVND (reference sequence). The CDR3 is 17 amino acids. V lost 3 bases to trimming and J lost 0 bases, with 15 bases between them. The CDR3 bases are TGTGCCAGTAGTATGGTGGGAGGGCCGTATAGCAATCAGCCCCAGCATTTT. The encoded protein is CASSMVGGPYSNQPQHF.

The CDR3 DNA reads TGTGCCAGCAGTTTCCGAAGCAGGGGGCTCTTGGGCACTGAAGCTTTCTTT. Protein: CASSFRSRGLLGTEAFF. This sequence joins TRBV27 and TRBJ1-1; 8 bases align to TRBD1. The CDR3 runs 17 residues. Germline trimming cut 3 bases from V and 4 bases from J; bases unmatched to any gene: 13. The V gene's germline CDR1 is MNHEY and CDR2 SMNVEV (reference sequence).

This chain uses TRBV5-1 with TRBJ2-1; possible D gene TRBD2, 6 bases. V was cut by 0 bases and J by 8 bases, with 9 bases left in between. Germline-derived CDR1 and CDR2 are SGHRS and YFSETQ. This CDR3 has 13 amino acids. CDR3 sequence reads: CASSLGAGYEQFF. The CDR3 DNA reads TGCGCCAGCAGCTTGGGCGCGGGGTATGAGCAGTTCTTC.

The gene calls are TRBV11-2 and TRBJ1-1; no firm D call. CDR3 size: 14 residues. Germline V gene sequence: CDR1 SGHAT, CDR2 FQNNGV. V lost 1 base, J lost 5 bases, and 11 bases lay in between. CDR3 sequence reads: CASSLGRGLTEAFF. The CDR3 coding sequence is TGTGCCAGCAGCTTAGGTCGGGGATTGACTGAAGCTTTCTTT.

V gene TRBV5-1 combines with J gene TRBJ1-4; possibly TRBD1 for D (6 bases). The CDR3 contains 14 residues. Germline CDR1 SGHRS, CDR2 YFSETQ. Trimming took off 0 bases at V and 8 bases at J, with 11 bases between the two ends. The CDR3 region has the DNA TGCGCCAGCAGCTTGGTCAGGGGTGGAGAAAAACTGTTTTTT. Its protein product is CASSLVRGGEKLFF.

In its sample, this clone was seen a few times. The chain employs TRBV2 and TRBJ2-1, with 10 bases lining up with TRBD1. The length of the CDR3 is 14 residues. Trimming cost V 7 bases and J 6 bases; bases outside gene matches: 6. The V gene's germline CDR1 is SNHLY and CDR2 FYNNEI. CDR3 loop: CASNDRGPPNEQFF. CDR3 bases: TGTGCCAGCAACGACAGGGGGCCCCCCAATGAGCAGTTCTTC.

The chain carries TRBV10-2 and TRBJ1-1; D gene unclear. Trimming removed 7 bases from V and 5 bases from J, with 29 bases in between. CDR3 length: 18 residues. Germline CDR1 is WSHSY and CDR2 is SAAADI. The CDR3 DNA sequence: TGCGCCAGCACCCCGAGGGTGGTTTCCGAAACAACGCGGACTGAAGCTTTCTTT. It yields the protein CASTPRVVSETTRTEAFF.

The chain links TRBV2 to TRBJ2-1, with D maybe TRBD2 (5 bases). The CDR3 runs 12 residues. Germline V lookup: CDR1 SNHLY, CDR2 FYNNEI. The V and J ends lost 6 bases and 9 bases respectively, with 12 bases between them. CDR3 nucleotide sequence: TGTGCCAGCAGACCGGATGGGAGTGAGCAGTTCTTC. Translation gives CASRPDGSEQFF.

The chain uses TRBV19 and TRBJ1-4; D not certain. The CDR3 is made up of 15 amino acids. The ends were cut back, 5 bases at V and 5 bases at J, with 15 bases in the middle. The germline CDR1 and CDR2 sequences are LNHDA and SQIVND (reference sequence). The CDR3 sequence: CASSHGHAMNEKLFF. The CDR3 region has the DNA TGTGCCAGTAGTCACGGTCATGCTATGAATGAAAAACTGTTTTTT.

The chain is built from TRBV6-5 and TRBJ1-2; TRBD1 matches 8 bases. Per germline, CDR1 MNHEY and CDR2 SVGAGI. After removal of 7 bases from V and 4 bases from J, the junction contained 14 bases not matched to a gene. The CDR3 has 16 residues. The CDR3 loop reads CASIYGQGLNGYGYTF. CDR3 sequence (DNA): TGTGCCAGCATTTATGGACAGGGTTTAAATGGCTATGGCTACACCTTC.

The chain uses TRBV4-1 and TRBJ2-2; TRBD2 aligns across 8 bases. This CDR3 contains 16 residues. After removal of 0 bases from V and 1 base from J, the junction contained 1 base not matched to a gene. The germline V gene has CDR1 MGHRA and CDR2 YSYEKL. The CDR3 DNA reads TGCGCCAGCAGCCAAGAGGCGGGGGGGAACACCGGGGAGCTGTTTTTT. Translation: CASSQEAGGNTGELFF.

In the case of this clone: One end of the junction is discordant with germline, which a read error may explain. The V and J genes are TRBV6-1 and TRBJ1-5, with 8 bases that match TRBD1. Germline CDR1 reads MNHNS; CDR2 reads SASEGT. The CDR3 contains 14 residues. The chain's CDR3 is CASSEGQGSQPQNF. The CDR3 DNA sequence: TGTGCCAGCAGTGAAGGACAGGGGAGCCAGCCCCAGAATTTT.

The gene calls are TRBV5-1 and TRBJ2-5; perhaps TRBD2 as D (5 bases). Trimming cost V 0 bases and J 9 bases, with 18 bases left between them. This CDR3 has 15 residues. Per the germline V gene, CDR1 is SGHRS and CDR2 is YFSETQ. The CDR3 sequence is CASSLELEWAGAQYF. CDR3 DNA: TGCGCCAGCAGCTTGGAACTCGAGTGGGCCGGGGCCCAGTACTTC. Drawing the rest from reference TRBV5-1 and TRBJ2-5, the complete variable domain is KAGVTQTPRYLIKTRGQQVTLSCSPISGHRSVSWYQQTPGQGLQFLFEYFSETQRNKGNFPGRFSGRQFSNSRSEMNVSTLELGDSALYLCASSLELEWAGAQYFGPGTRLLVL.

Ten or more counts support this clone. V usage is TRBV7-9 and J usage is TRBJ1-4; D not certain. CDR1 is SEHNR, CDR2 FQNEAQ, per germline (reference sequence). V shed 5 bases and J shed 8 bases, with 12 bases lying between them. This CDR3 has 13 amino acids. The CDR3 reads CASSQKNGEKLFF. Here the CDR3 DNA reads TGTGCCAGCAGCCAGAAGAACGGGGAAAAACTGTTTTTT.

V is TRBV19 and J is TRBJ2-7; 14 bases are shared with TRBD2. Germline lookup yields CDR1 LNHDA and CDR2 SQIVND (reference sequence). V lost 4 bases and J lost 4; bases outside the gene matches: 6. The CDR3 has 16 residues. The CDR3 DNA follows: TGTGCCAGTAGTAATTTAGGACTAGCGGGGGGTTACGAGCAGTACTTC. Its translation is CASSNLGLAGGYEQYF.

The DNA of the CDR3 is TGTGCCAGCAGCTTGGCCGGACAGGGTTCGGCCAAAAACATTCAGTACTTC. Protein product: CASSLAGQGSAKNIQYF. V and J are TRBV5-6 and TRBJ2-4, with 8 bases fitting TRBD1. The V gene end was trimmed by 0 bases and the J gene end by 1 base; junction bases not matched to a gene: 6. Germline CDR1 and CDR2: SGHDT and YYEEEE. The CDR3 is 17 residues long.

The V call is TRBV7-3, the J call TRBJ2-2; TRBD2 matches at 8 bases. Germline loops: CDR1 SGHTA, CDR2 FQGTGA. Germline trimming cut 2 bases from V and 8 bases from J; bases unmatched to any gene: 10. The CDR3 extends over 16 amino acids. CDR3 sequence: CASSLPQTSVPGELFF. CDR3 coding DNA: TGTGCCAGCAGCTTACCCCAGACTAGCGTACCAGGGGAGCTGTTTTTT. Together with reference TRBV7-3 and TRBJ2-2, the CDR3 gives the full variable domain: GAGVSQTPSNKVTEKGKYVELRCDPISGHTALYWYRQSLGQGPEFLIYFQGTGAADDSGLPNDRFFAVRPEGSVSTLKIQRTERGDSAVYLCASSLPQTSVPGELFFGEGSRLTVL.

The J gene is TRBJ2-7, the V gene TRBV7-2, with TRBD2 as a possible D gene (6 bases). CDR3 length: 12 residues. The V gene's germline CDR1 is SGHTA and CDR2 FQGNSA. V lost 5 bases and J 7 bases, leaving 12 bases between the germline ends. CDR3 residues: CASSGGTDEQYF. The CDR3 bases are TGTGCCAGCAGCGGCGGGACGGATGAGCAGTACTTC.

The chain is built from TRBV4-1 and TRBJ2-1, with a possible D match to TRBD1 (5 bases). Trimming cost V 0 bases and J 7 bases, with 10 bases left between them. The CDR3 runs to 14 residues. CDR1 MGHRA and CDR2 YSYEKL come from the germline V gene. CDR3: CASSQEQVGNEQFF. DNA for the CDR3: TGCGCCAGCAGCCAAGAACAGGTCGGGAATGAGCAGTTCTTC.

This chain's CDR3 is CASSITAGAPNEQFF. CDR3 DNA: TGTGCCAGTAGTATAACAGCGGGAGCCCCCAATGAGCAGTTCTTC. The chain links TRBV19 to TRBJ2-1; 8 bases are shared with TRBD2. The CDR3 runs 15 residues. Germline V gene data show CDR1 as LNHDA and CDR2 as SQIVND (reference sequence). V lost 2 bases, J lost 6 bases, and 6 bases stayed unmatched.